This TCR beta chain came from a study of shared clonotypes between healthy human individuals. It was at deep level that the assay was run. Generated by immunoSEQ multiplex PCR, the TCRdb table keeps only in-frame clones and is missing some. The table lists around 2.1 million clones, approximately 94% of them singletons, with less than 0.15% in the top ten. Recent acute infections and vaccinations were absent in the healthy HIV-negative adult donors. Adults of Caucasian background living in Nashville, Tennessee made up all donors. Splitting of CD4+ cells produced CD45RA+ naive and CD45RA-negative memory subsets. This clonotype was sampled from a man between 18 and 29 years old in good health. The sequencing sample was made of naive CD4+ T cells sorted from blood. Subset: CD45RA+ positively selected.

In DNA, the CDR3 is TGCGCCAGCAAACCCCCCGGGGGCGCCTATGGAGATACGCAGTATTTT. Translation gives CASKPPGGAYGDTQYF. The V call is TRBV5-1, the J call TRBJ2-3, with D possibly called TRBD1 or TRBD2 (6 bases each). CDR3 length: 16 residues. V was cut by 6 bases and J by 5 bases, with 22 bases left in between. Germline CDR1 is SGHRS and CDR2 is YFSETQ.